The 5 T cell receptor beta chains presented below share a single source sample, sequenced in a study of blood T cell repertoires in COVID-19. The protocol was immunoSEQ multiplex PCR, while the TCRdb copy is restricted to in-frame clones and leaves out a portion. The table has some 250,000 clones, over 75% seen once. The sequenced sample consisted of peripheral blood. These receptor sequences come from a human donor in a cohort sampled during active COVID-19.

This CDR3 reads CASRQLAGASEQYF. As DNA, the CDR3 is TGTGCCAGCCGCCAACTAGCGGGAGCATCTGAGCAGTACTTC. The V gene is TRBV5-5, the J gene TRBJ2-7; 11 bases are shared with TRBD2. The CDR3 extends over 14 amino acids. Germline V gives CDR1 SGHKS, CDR2 YYEKEE (reference sequence). Trimming removed 7 bases from V and 7 bases from J; junction bases left unmatched: 10.

This clone has a single count. The V call is TRBV28, the J call TRBJ2-7, with D perhaps TRBD1 (5 bases). In germline, CDR1 is MDHEN, CDR2 SYDVKM. Trimming cost V 4 bases and J 3 bases, with 16 bases left between them. The CDR3 is made up of 15 amino acids. The CDR3, as DNA: TGTGCCAGCAGTTCCCAGGGTAGGACCTACTACGAGCAGTACTTC. Its protein product is CASSSQGRTYYEQYF.

This sequence joins TRBV9 and TRBJ1-6, with 12 bases aligning to TRBD1. Germline CDR1 reads SGDLS; CDR2 reads YYNGEE. CDR3 length: 16 amino acids. Unmatched junction bases numbered 5, after V lost 3 bases and J lost 7 bases. DNA for the CDR3: TGTGCCAGCAGCGAGGGGGACAGGGGGCGGAATTCACCCCTCCACTTT. Translated, it gives CASSEGDRGRNSPLHF.

The chain combines TRBV10-2 with TRBJ1-2; D remains ambiguous. V lost 5 bases and J lost 7, with 11 bases in between. The CDR3 is made up of 12 amino acids. Germline assignment: CDR1 WSHSY and CDR2 SAAADI. The CDR3, as DNA: TGCGCCAGCAGTCGAAGGGAGGGTGGCTACACCTTC. Protein sequence: CASSRREGGYTF.

This rearrangement joins TRBV4-1 to TRBJ1-5, with 7 nucleotides matching TRBD1. J was trimmed by 3 bases and V by 2 bases; bases with no gene match: 7. The length of the CDR3 is 16 residues. Germline V lookup: CDR1 MGHRA, CDR2 YSYEKL. The CDR3 reads CASSQNRGHLNQPQHF. For the CDR3, the DNA is TGCGCCAGCAGCCAAAACAGGGGCCACCTCAATCAGCCCCAGCATTTT.